This T cell receptor beta chain originates from a study of blood T cells in healthy people across ages. Germline values: CDR1 SGHAT, CDR2 FQNNGV. CDR3 length equals 15 residues. Trimming cost V 0 bases and J 3 bases; bases outside gene matches: 2. Using a J-beta primer mix together with a sample-barcoded 5' primer, a second PCR was run for about 6 to 12 cycles. TCRdb itself ran the 5' RACE reads through MiXCR, one entry per CDR3 protein. The repertoire holds 1,100,000 or so distinct CDR3 sequences, with more than 40% as singletons. The sequence derives from a woman aged 55-70 years in good health. The V gene is TRBV11-2, the J gene TRBJ2-7, with 10 bases aligning to TRBD2. The source material was blood. The CDR3 bases are TGTGCCAGCAGCTTAGATAGGACTAGCGGCTACGAGCAGTACTTC. Translating gives CASSLDRTSGYEQYF.